This record covers a single TCR beta chain. Antigen specificity is unknown. The table came from immunoSEQ multiplex PCR; TCRdb's copy has only in-frame clones and leaves some out. The sample includes tens of thousands of clones, almost 95% seen only once; the top ten take roughly an eighth. There are 14 residues in the CDR3. Germline lookup yields CDR1 MNHNY and CDR2 SVGAGI (reference sequence). V lost 6 bases and J lost 5, with 16 bases in between. This sample stems from a study of OX40 agonist ivuxolimab in advanced cancers. On the study more broadly: In this trial design, patients received ivuxolimab intravenously at 0.01 to 10 mg/kg every 2 weeks. General study results and limits: On average, CD8+ T cells showed a greater number of expanded clones than CD4+.

The study sampled blood at baseline, cycle 4 day 1, and cycle 7 day 1. The clonotype comes from an adult with an advanced solid tumor such as melanoma, head and neck, liver or kidney cancer. The chain couples TRBV6-6 to TRBJ1-2, with a tentative D call TRBD1 (5 bases). The material sequenced was CD4+ or CD8+ T cells sorted from blood, taken in a trial of the OX40 agonist ivuxolimab. The CDR3 here is CASSYRGALYGYTF. The CDR3 DNA follows: TGTGCCAGCAGCTACCGTGGGGCACTTTATGGCTACACCTTC.